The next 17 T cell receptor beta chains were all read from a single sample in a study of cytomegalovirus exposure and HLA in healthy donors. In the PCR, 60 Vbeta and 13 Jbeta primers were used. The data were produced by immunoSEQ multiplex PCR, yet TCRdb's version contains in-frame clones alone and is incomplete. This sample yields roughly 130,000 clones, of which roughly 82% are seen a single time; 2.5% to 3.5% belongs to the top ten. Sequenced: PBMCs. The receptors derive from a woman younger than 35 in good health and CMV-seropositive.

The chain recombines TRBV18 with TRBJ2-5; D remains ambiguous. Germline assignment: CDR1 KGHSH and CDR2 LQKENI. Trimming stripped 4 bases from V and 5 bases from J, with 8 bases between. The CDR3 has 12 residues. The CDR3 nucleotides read TGTGCCAGCTCACAGCCGGTGGAGACCCAGTACTTC. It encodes CASSQPVETQYF.

The CDR3: CASGETYSSYNEQFF. DNA of the CDR3: TGTGCCAGCGGCGAGACATATAGCTCCTACAATGAGCAGTTCTTC. The V and J genes are TRBV28 and TRBJ2-1; D gene uncertain. Between the trimmed V and J ends, which lost 8 bases and 0 bases, there was a span of 14 bases. Germline V lookup: CDR1 MDHEN, CDR2 SYDVKM. The CDR3 runs 15 residues.

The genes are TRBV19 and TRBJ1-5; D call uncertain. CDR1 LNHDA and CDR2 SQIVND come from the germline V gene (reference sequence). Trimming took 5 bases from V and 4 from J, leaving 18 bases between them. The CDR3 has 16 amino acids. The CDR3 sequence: CASSLNRGSRNQPQHF. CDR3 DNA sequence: TGTGCCAGTAGTCTGAACCGGGGTTCACGAAATCAGCCCCAGCATTTT.

CDR3 sequence (DNA): TGTGCCAGCAGCCCCGGACTAGCGGGGGATCACACCGGGGAGCTGTTTTTT. Translating it yields CASSPGLAGDHTGELFF. This sequence joins TRBV5-4 and TRBJ2-2; 13 positions match TRBD2. The CDR3 is 17 amino acids. Germline V gene sequence: CDR1 SGHNT, CDR2 YYREEE (reference sequence). V shed 4 bases, J shed 3 bases, and the junction held 6 bases outside the gene matches.

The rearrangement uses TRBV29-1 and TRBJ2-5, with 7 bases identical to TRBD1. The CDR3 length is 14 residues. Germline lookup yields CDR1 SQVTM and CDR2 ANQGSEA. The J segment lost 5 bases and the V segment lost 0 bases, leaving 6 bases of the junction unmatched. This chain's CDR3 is CSVEDEQGTETQYF. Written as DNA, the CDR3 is TGCAGCGTTGAAGATGAACAGGGGACGGAGACCCAGTACTTC.

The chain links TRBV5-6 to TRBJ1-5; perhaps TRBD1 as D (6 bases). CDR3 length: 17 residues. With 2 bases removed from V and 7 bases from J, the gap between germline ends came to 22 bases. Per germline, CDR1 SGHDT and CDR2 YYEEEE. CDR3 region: CASSFGGGQGVGQPQHF. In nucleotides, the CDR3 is TGTGCCAGCAGCTTTGGGGGGGGGCAGGGCGTAGGGCAGCCCCAGCATTTT.

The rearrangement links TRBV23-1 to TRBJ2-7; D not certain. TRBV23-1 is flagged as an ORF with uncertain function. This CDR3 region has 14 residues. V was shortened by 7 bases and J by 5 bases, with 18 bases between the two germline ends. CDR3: CASTQRVGYHEQYF. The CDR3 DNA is TGCGCCAGCACCCAACGGGTAGGTTACCACGAGCAGTACTTC.

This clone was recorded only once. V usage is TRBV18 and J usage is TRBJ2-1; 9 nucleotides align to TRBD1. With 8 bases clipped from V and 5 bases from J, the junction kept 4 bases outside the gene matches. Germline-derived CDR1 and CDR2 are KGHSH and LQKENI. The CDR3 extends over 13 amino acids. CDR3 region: CASTRDRDNEQFF. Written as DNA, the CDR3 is TGTGCCAGCACGCGGGACAGGGACAATGAGCAGTTCTTC. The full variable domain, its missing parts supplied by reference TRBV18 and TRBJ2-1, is NAGVMQNPRHLVRRRGQEARLRCSPMKGHSHVYWYRQLPEEGLKFMVYLQKENIIDESGMPKERFSAEFPKEGPSILRIQQVVRGDSAAYFCASTRDRDNEQFFGPGTRLTVL.

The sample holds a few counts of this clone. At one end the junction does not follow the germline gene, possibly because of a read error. The CDR3 bases are TGTGCCAGCAGCTTAACGGAATGGGGCTATGGCTACACCTTT. Amino acids: CASSLTEWGYGYTF. V and J are TRBV7-3 and TRBJ1-2; perhaps TRBD1 as D (5 bases). CDR1 and CDR2 (germline): SGHTA, FQGTGA. The CDR3 has 14 amino acids. The variable domain in full, with the rest retrieved from reference TRBV7-3 and TRBJ1-2, is GAGVSQTPSNKVTEKGKYVELRCDPISGHTALYWYRQSLGQGPEFLIYFQGTGAADDSGLPNDRFFAVRPEGSVSTLKIQRTERGDSAVYLCASSLTEWGYGYTFGSGTRLTVV.

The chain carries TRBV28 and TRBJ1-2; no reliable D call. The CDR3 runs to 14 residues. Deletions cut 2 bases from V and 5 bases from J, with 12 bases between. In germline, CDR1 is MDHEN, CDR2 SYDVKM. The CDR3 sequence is CASSLVREGYGYTF. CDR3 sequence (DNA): TGTGCCAGCAGTTTAGTACGGGAAGGTTATGGCTACACCTTC.

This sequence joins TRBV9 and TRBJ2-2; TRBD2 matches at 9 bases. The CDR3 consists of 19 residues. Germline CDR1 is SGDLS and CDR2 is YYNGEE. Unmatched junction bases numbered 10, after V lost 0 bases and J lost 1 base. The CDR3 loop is CASSVGGSGGPKNTGELFF. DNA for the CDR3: TGTGCCAGCAGCGTAGGGGGTAGCGGGGGCCCGAAGAACACCGGGGAGCTGTTTTTT.

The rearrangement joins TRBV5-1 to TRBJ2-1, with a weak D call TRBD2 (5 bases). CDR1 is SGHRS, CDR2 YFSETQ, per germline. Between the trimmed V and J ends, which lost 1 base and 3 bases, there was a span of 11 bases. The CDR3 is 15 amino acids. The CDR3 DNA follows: TGCGCCAGCAGCTTGTCGACTGGACTCTACAATGAGCAGTTCTTC. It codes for CASSLSTGLYNEQFF.

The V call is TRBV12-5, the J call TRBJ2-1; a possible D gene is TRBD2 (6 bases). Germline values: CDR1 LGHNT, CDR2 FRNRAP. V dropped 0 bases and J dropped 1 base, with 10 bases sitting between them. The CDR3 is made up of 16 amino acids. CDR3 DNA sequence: TGTGCTAGTGGTTTGGTACTGGGGGGTTCCTACAATGAGCAGTTCTTC. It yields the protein CASGLVLGGSYNEQFF.

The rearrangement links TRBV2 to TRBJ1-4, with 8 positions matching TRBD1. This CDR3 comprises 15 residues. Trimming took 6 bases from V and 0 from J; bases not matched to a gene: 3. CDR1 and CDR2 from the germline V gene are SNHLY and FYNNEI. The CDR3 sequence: CASRDRAATNEKLFF. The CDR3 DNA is TGTGCCAGCAGGGACAGGGCTGCAACTAATGAAAAACTGTTTTTT.

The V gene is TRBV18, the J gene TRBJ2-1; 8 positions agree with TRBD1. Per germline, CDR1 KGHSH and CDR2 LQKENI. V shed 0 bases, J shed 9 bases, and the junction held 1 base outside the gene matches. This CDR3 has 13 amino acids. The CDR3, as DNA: TGTGCCAGCTCACCACCGGGGACAGGTGAGCAGTTCTTC. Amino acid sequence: CASSPPGTGEQFF.

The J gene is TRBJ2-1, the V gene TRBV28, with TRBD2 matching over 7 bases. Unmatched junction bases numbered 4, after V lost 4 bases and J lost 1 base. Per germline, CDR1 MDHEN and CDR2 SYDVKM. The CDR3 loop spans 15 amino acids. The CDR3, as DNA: TGTGCCAGCAGTTGGGAGGGGCGATCCTACAATGAGCAGTTCTTC. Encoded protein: CASSWEGRSYNEQFF.

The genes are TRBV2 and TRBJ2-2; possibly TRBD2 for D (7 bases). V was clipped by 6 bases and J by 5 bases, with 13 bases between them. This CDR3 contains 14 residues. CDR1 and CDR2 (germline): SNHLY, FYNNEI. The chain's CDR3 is CASSGGGGTGELFF. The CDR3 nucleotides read TGTGCCAGCAGCGGGGGAGGGGGAACCGGGGAGCTGTTTTTT.